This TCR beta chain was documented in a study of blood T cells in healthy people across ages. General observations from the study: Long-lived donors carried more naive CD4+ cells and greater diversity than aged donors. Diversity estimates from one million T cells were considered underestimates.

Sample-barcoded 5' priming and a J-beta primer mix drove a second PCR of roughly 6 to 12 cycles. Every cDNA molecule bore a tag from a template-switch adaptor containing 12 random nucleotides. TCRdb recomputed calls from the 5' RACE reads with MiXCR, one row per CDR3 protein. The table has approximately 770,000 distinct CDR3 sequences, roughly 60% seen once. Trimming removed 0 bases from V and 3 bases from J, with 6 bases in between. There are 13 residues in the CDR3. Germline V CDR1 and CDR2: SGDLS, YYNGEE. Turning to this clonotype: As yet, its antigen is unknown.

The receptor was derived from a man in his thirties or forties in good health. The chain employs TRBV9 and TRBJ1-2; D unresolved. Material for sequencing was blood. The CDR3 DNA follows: TGTGCCAGCAGCGTAGCCAGCTACTATGGCTACACCTTC. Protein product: CASSVASYYGYTF.